The 21 T cell receptor beta chains in this list originate from one sample, sequenced in a study of T cell repertoires in chronic hepatitis B. The repertoire was sequenced with immunoSEQ multiplex PCR; TCRdb's copy has only in-frame clones and lacks some. The sample totals 100 or so clones. The sample consisted of HBV polymerase (pol282) epitope-specific CD8+ T cells from PBMCs. These receptors came from a human donor with chronic hepatitis B virus infection.

The rearrangement joins TRBV5-6 to TRBJ2-5; no definite D call. Trimming stripped 2 bases from V and 1 base from J, with 6 bases between. This CDR3 spans 13 amino acids. The germline gives CDR1 SGHDT, CDR2 YYEEEE. CDR3 nucleotide sequence: TGTGCCAGCAGCTTCTTGTTCCAAGAGACCCAGTACTTC. It is translated as CASSFLFQETQYF.

The chain couples TRBV28 to TRBJ2-1; no clear D. The V end was cut by 1 base, the J end by 5 bases, with 0 bases between. The CDR3 loop spans 11 amino acids. Germline V gene lookup returns CDR1 MDHEN and CDR2 SYDVKM. The CDR3 spells CASSLYNEQFF. The CDR3 DNA follows: TGTGCCAGCAGTTTATACAATGAGCAGTTCTTC. Together with reference TRBV28 and TRBJ2-1, the CDR3 gives the full variable domain: DVKVTQSSRYLVKRTGEKVFLECVQDMDHENMFWYRQDPGLGLRLIYFSYDVKMKEKGDIPEGYSVSREKKERFSLILESASTNQTSMYLCASSLYNEQFFGPGTRLTVL.

A few counts support this clone. The rearrangement links TRBV5-6 to TRBJ2-7; D is unclear. The CDR3 totals 15 residues. Germline CDR1 SGHDT, CDR2 YYEEEE. Trimming stripped 2 bases from V and 5 bases from J, with 17 bases between. In DNA form, the CDR3 reads TGTGCCAGCAGCTTTGCGAGCCGTCGACTGGACGAGCAGTACTTC. This codes for CASSFASRRLDEQYF.

The rearrangement joins TRBV7-3 to TRBJ2-3; perhaps D is TRBD1 or TRBD2 (5 bases each). This CDR3 region has 12 residues. V lost 3 bases and J 6 bases, leaving 7 bases between the germline ends. Germline-derived CDR1 and CDR2 are SGHTA and FQGTGA. The DNA of the CDR3 is TGTGCCAGCAGCTTGGGGGACGATACGCAGTATTTT. Translated: CASSLGDDTQYF.

This chain links TRBV21-1 with TRBJ1-1. TRBV21-1 is described as a pseudogene. The CDR3 extends over 16 amino acids. The CDR3: CASSSCVYTIRTEAFF. The DNA for the CDR3 is TGTGCCAGCAGCAGTTGCGTATACACAATTCGCACTGAAGCTTTCTTT.

The chain employs TRBV5-6 and TRBJ1-2, with unresolved D. V dropped 0 bases and J dropped 5 bases, with 5 bases sitting between them. The CDR3 length is 12 residues. Germline V gene data show CDR1 as SGHDT and CDR2 as YYEEEE. In DNA form, the CDR3 reads TGTGCCAGCAGCTTGGGTATTTATGGCTACACCTTC. It encodes CASSLGIYGYTF.

The rearrangement joins TRBV7-6 to TRBJ2-1, with a tentative D call TRBD1 (6 bases). The ends were cut back, 1 base at V and 1 base at J, with 11 bases in the middle. Germline assignment: CDR1 SGHVS and CDR2 FNYEAQ. CDR3 size: 16 residues. The CDR3 reads CASSLVGTTSYNEQFF. The DNA of the CDR3 is TGTGCCAGCAGCTTAGTTGGGACAACTTCCTACAATGAGCAGTTCTTC.

The rearrangement uses TRBV5-6 and TRBJ2-1; D possibly corresponds to TRBD2 (5 bases). The CDR3 is 12 residues long. Germline V gene data show CDR1 as SGHDT and CDR2 as YYEEEE. Trimming left V 3 bases short and J 9 bases short, with 10 bases between. DNA for the CDR3: TGTGCCAGCAGCTCCGGACTGATTGAGCAGTTCTTC. Residues: CASSSGLIEQFF.

This chain connects TRBV5-6 to TRBJ1-6; D unclear. Looked up from germline, CDR1 is SGHDT and CDR2 is YYEEEE. Trimming left V 0 bases short and J 8 bases short, with 3 bases between. CDR3 size: 12 residues. This CDR3 is CASSLGYSPLHF. In nucleotides, the CDR3 is TGTGCCAGCAGCTTGGGGTATTCACCCCTCCACTTT.

The chain uses TRBV5-6 and TRBJ2-2, with D unresolved. Germline loops: CDR1 SGHDT, CDR2 YYEEEE. Trimming pared 0 bases from V and 1 base from J, leaving 4 bases between. This CDR3 is 14 amino acids long. This CDR3 reads CASSLAGNTGELFF. The CDR3 bases are TGTGCCAGCAGCTTGGCAGGGAACACCGGGGAGCTGTTTTTT.

The chain is built from TRBV5-6 and TRBJ2-3, with 12 bases fitting TRBD2. CDR1 and CDR2 (germline): SGHDT, YYEEEE. The CDR3 sequence is 16 residues long. V trimming: 4 bases; J trimming: 6 bases; junction bases outside the gene matches: 9. In nucleotides, the CDR3 is TGTGCCAGCAGCCCCCTCCGGACTAGCGGGACTGATACGCAGTATTTT. Residues: CASSPLRTSGTDTQYF.

This clone was picked up a small number of times. The gene calls are TRBV2 and TRBJ2-1; 7 bases agree with TRBD2. Trimming cost V 6 bases and J 1 base; bases outside gene matches: 6. The CDR3 length is 15 residues. CDR1 and CDR2 (germline): SNHLY, FYNNEI. CDR3 region: CASRVTGGSYNEQFF. The DNA of the CDR3 is TGTGCCAGCAGGGTTACGGGGGGTTCCTACAATGAGCAGTTCTTC.

V is TRBV19 and J is TRBJ2-7; 7 bases align to TRBD1. CDR1 is LNHDA and CDR2 is SQIVND in the germline V gene (reference sequence). This CDR3 region has 14 residues. Trimming removed 6 bases from V and 4 bases from J; junction bases left unmatched: 9. The CDR3 sequence: CASSPTGNFYEQYF. DNA for the CDR3: TGTGCCAGTAGCCCGACAGGGAATTTTTACGAGCAGTACTTC.

This clone occurred once. The chain carries TRBV18 and TRBJ2-3, with 12 bases lining up with TRBD2. CDR1 KGHSH and CDR2 LQKENI come from the germline V gene. This CDR3 region has 16 residues. Losses at the gene ends were 4 bases for V and 3 bases for J; bases not matched to a gene: 5. CDR3 protein: CASSLFLAGGTDTQYF. The CDR3 DNA reads as TGTGCCAGCTCACTGTTCCTAGCGGGAGGGACAGATACGCAGTATTTT.

This clone was recorded only once. The chain has TRBV5-6 and TRBJ2-5, with D perhaps matching TRBD1 (5 bases). Germline V gene data show CDR1 as SGHDT and CDR2 as YYEEEE. The CDR3 loop spans 14 amino acids. The V and J ends lost 2 bases and 5 bases respectively, with 13 bases between them. CDR3 sequence: CASSFFQGFETQYF. The CDR3 coding sequence is TGTGCCAGCAGCTTTTTCCAGGGCTTTGAGACCCAGTACTTC.

The V and J genes are TRBV11-2 and TRBJ2-3; 10 positions match TRBD2. This CDR3 spans 17 amino acids. Looked up from germline, CDR1 is SGHAT and CDR2 is FQNNGV. Trimming cost V 5 bases and J 0 bases; bases outside gene matches: 8. The CDR3, as DNA: TGTGCCAGCAGCGAACACGGGACTAGCGTCAGCACAGATACGCAGTATTTT. Protein sequence: CASSEHGTSVSTDTQYF.

The chain recombines TRBV5-6 with TRBJ2-1; 8 bases are a match to TRBD2. Germline assignment: CDR1 SGHDT and CDR2 YYEEEE. The CDR3 contains 15 residues. V dropped 2 bases and J dropped 8; count of bases not matched to a gene: 9. The CDR3 is CASSFFGLALHEQFF. The CDR3 DNA reads as TGTGCCAGCAGCTTCTTTGGACTAGCTTTGCATGAGCAGTTCTTC.

The chain uses TRBV5-6 and TRBJ2-7; a weak D match, TRBD2 (5 bases). The CDR3 totals 13 residues. V was shortened by 2 bases and J by 5 bases, with 11 bases between the two germline ends. CDR1 is SGHDT, CDR2 YYEEEE, per germline. The CDR3 DNA reads as TGTGCCAGCAGCTTCAGCGCGGGCAACGAGCAGTACTTC. Translated, it gives CASSFSAGNEQYF. The whole variable domain, remainder taken from reference TRBV5-6 and TRBJ2-7, is DAGVTQSPTHLIKTRGQQVTLRCSPKSGHDTVSWYQQALGQGPQFIFQYYEEEERQRGNFPDRFSGHQFPNYSSELNVNALLLGDSALYLCASSFSAGNEQYFGPGTRLTVT.

The chain couples TRBV5-6 to TRBJ2-7, with D perhaps TRBD1 (6 bases). The CDR3 contains 13 residues. Trimming shortened V by 3 bases and J by 2 bases, and 9 bases separated the two germline ends. From germline, CDR1 is SGHDT and CDR2 YYEEEE. The CDR3 loop is CASSWTATYEQYF. The CDR3, as DNA: TGTGCCAGCAGCTGGACAGCCACCTACGAGCAGTACTTC.

This chain links TRBV12-5 with TRBJ2-6; the D gene is possibly TRBD1 (5 bases). V lost 5 bases and J lost 5, with 22 bases in between. Looked up from germline, CDR1 is LGHNT and CDR2 is FRNRAP. CDR3 size: 18 residues. Here the CDR3 reads CASGTWYAGQSRANVLTF. The CDR3 region has the DNA TGTGCTAGTGGTACGTGGTATGCAGGACAAAGTCGGGCCAACGTCCTGACTTTC.

This rearrangement joins TRBV29-1 to TRBJ2-1; either TRBD1 or TRBD2 may fit D (6 bases each). The CDR3 totals 15 residues. Germline V gene lookup returns CDR1 SQVTM and CDR2 ANQGSEA. Trimming took off 8 bases at V and 8 bases at J, with 25 bases between the two ends. The CDR3 loop reads CSSTAGAGSGYEQFF. The CDR3 coding sequence is TGCAGCTCTACCGCAGGGGCGGGGTCTGGCTATGAGCAGTTCTTC.